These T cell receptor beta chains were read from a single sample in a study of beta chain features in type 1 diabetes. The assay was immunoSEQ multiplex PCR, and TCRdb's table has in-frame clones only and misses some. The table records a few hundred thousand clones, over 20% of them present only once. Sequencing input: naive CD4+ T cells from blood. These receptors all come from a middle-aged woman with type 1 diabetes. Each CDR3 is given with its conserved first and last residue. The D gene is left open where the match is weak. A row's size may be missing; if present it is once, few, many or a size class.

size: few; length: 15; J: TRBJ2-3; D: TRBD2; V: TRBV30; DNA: TGTGCCTGGAGTGTAGGGCTAGCGGGAGCGGATACGCAGTATTTT; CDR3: CAWSVGLAGADTQYF
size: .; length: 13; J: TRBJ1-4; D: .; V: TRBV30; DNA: TGTGCCTGGCAGCGGGGCGCTAATGAAAAACTGTTTTTT; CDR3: CAWQRGANEKLFF
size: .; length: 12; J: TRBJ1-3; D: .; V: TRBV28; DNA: TGTGCCAGCAGCGGACAGCGAAACACCATATATTTT; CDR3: CASSGQRNTIYF
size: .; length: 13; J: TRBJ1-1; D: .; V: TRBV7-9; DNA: TGTGCGGGGGGAGGGAGCATGAACACTGAAGCTTTCTTT; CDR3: CAGGGSMNTEAFF
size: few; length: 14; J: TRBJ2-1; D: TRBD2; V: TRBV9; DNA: TGTGCCAGCAGCGTAGTCGGTAGCGGGAATGAGCAGTTCTTC; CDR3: CASSVVGSGNEQFF
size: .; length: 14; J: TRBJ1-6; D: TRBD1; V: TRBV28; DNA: TGTGCCAGCAGTTTCGGGGACAGGGATTCACCCCTCCACTTT; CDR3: CASSFGDRDSPLHF
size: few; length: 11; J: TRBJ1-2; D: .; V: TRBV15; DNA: TGTGCCACCAGCAGCCTAGGTGGCTACACCTTC; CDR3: CATSSLGGYTF
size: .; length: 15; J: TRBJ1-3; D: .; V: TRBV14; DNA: TGTGCCAGCAGCCGGCGTCACAGCTCTGGAAACACCATATATTTT; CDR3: CASSRRHSSGNTIYF
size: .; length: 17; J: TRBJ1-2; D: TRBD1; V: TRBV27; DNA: TGTGCCAGCAGTCCCGTCACCGGGACAGGGTCTAACTATGGCTACACCTTC; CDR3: CASSPVTGTGSNYGYTF
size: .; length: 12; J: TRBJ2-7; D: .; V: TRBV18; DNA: TGTGCCAGCTCACCAGACAGATACGAGCAGTACTTC; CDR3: CASSPDRYEQYF
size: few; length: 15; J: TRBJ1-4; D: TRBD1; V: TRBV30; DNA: TGTGCCTGGAGTGTAGAGGGACAGGGGAGCGAAAAACTGTTTTTT; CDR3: CAWSVEGQGSEKLFF
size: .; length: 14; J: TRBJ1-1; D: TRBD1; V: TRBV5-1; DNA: TGCGCCAGCAGCCCAATGTCAGGGGGCACTGAAGCTTTCTTT; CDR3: CASSPMSGGTEAFF
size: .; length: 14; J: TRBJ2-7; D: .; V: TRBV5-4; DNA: TGTGCCAGCAGCTTGGTCAACTTACAGCGGGAGCAGTACTTC; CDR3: CASSLVNLQREQYF
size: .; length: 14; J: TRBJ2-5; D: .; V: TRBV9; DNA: TGTGCCAGCAGCGTAGACATGGGGCCGGAGACCCAGTACTTC; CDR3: CASSVDMGPETQYF
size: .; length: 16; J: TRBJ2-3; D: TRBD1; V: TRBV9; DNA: TGTGCCAGCAGCGTAGACCACAGGGGCGGCACAGATACGCAGTATTTT; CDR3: CASSVDHRGGTDTQYF
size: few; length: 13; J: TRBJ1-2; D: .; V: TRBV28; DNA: TGTGCCAGCAGTTACAGACACAACTATGGCTACACCTTC; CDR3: CASSYRHNYGYTF
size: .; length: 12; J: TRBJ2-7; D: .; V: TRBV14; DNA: TGTGCCAGCAGCCAAGACGTCTACGAGCAGTACTTC; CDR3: CASSQDVYEQYF
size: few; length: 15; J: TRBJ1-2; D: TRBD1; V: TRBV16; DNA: TGTGCCAGCAGCCGTTCGGGACAGGTGAACTATGGCTACACCTTC; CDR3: CASSRSGQVNYGYTF
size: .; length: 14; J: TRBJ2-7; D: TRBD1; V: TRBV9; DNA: TGTGCCAGCAGCGCCTGGACAGGGTCCTACGAGCAGTACTTC; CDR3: CASSAWTGSYEQYF
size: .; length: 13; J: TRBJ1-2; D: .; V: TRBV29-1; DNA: TGCAGCGTCGAGCGGACCGAAGGGGGAGGCTACACCTTC; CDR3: CSVERTEGGGYTF
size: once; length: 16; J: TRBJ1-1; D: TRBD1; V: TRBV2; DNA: TGTGCCAGCAGGAACCCCTGGGACAGTAAGAACACTGAAGCTTTCTTT; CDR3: CASRNPWDSKNTEAFF
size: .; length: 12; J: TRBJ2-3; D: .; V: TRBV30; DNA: TGTGCCTTTCCTCGCGGGGGCGATACGCAGTATTTT; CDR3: CAFPRGGDTQYF
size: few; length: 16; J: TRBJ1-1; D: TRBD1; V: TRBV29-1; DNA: TGCAGCGTTGAAATTGGGACAGGGAGTGGGAACACTGAAGCTTTCTTT; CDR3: CSVEIGTGSGNTEAFF
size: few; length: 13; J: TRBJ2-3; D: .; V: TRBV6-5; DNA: TGTGCCAGCAGTTACTCTGTCATGGATACGCAGTATTTT; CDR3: CASSYSVMDTQYF
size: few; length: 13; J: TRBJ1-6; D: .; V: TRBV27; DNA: TGTGCCAGCAGTTGGAGGAATAATTCACCCCTCCACTTT; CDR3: CASSWRNNSPLHF
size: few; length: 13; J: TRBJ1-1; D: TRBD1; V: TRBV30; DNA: TGTGCCTGGAGCGGACAGGGGGCTGGTGAAGCTTTCTTT; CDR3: CAWSGQGAGEAFF
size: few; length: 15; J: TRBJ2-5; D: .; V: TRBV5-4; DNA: TGTGCCAGCAGCCCCCGCGTGGTAGCGGAAGAGACCCAGTACTTC; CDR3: CASSPRVVAEETQYF
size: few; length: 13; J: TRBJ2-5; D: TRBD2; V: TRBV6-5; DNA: TGTGCCAGCAGCGGACTAGCGGGAGAGACCCAGTACTTC; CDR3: CASSGLAGETQYF
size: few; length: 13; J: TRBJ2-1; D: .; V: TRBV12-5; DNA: TGTGCTAGCAGGGAAGGGGCGCGGAATGAGCAGTTCTTC; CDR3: CASREGARNEQFF
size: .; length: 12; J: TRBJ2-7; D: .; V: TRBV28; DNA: TGTGCCAGCAGCCCACTCTCCTACGAGCAGTACTTC; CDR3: CASSPLSYEQYF
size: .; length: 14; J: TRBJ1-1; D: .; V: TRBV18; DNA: TGTGCCAGCTCACCCCGGGTGGAGTACACTGAAGCTTTCTTT; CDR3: CASSPRVEYTEAFF
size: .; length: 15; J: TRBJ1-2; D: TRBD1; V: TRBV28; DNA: TGTGCCAGCAGTTTCCCAGGACAGGGCGGAAATGGCTACACCTTC; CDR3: CASSFPGQGGNGYTF
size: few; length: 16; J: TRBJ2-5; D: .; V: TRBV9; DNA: TGTGCCAGCAGCGTAGGTTCGTCAGGGGGGCAAGAGACCCAGTACTTC; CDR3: CASSVGSSGGQETQYF
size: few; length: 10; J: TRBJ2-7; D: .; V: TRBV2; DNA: TGTGCCAGCAGTGCGGTTGAGCAGTACTTC; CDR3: CASSAVEQYF
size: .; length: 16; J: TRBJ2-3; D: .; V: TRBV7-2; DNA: TGTGCCAGCAGCTCAGATATCAGGGAAGCCACAGATACGCAGTATTTT; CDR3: CASSSDIREATDTQYF
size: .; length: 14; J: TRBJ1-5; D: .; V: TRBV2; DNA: TGTGCCAGCAGCTATAGGTCAGACTCGGAGCCCCAGCATTTT; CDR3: CASSYRSDSEPQHF
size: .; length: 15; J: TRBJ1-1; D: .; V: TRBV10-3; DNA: TGTGCCACCCTTTCCCAGGGAGGTCGATACACTGAAGCTTTCTTT; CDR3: CATLSQGGRYTEAFF
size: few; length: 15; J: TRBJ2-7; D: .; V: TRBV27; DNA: TGTGCCAGCAGTCTGACCCGGGGAACTATCTACGAGCAGTACTTC; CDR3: CASSLTRGTIYEQYF
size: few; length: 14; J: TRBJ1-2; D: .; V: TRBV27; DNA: TGTGCCAGCAGTGCTCAAGACAGGTTCTATGGCTACACCTTC; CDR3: CASSAQDRFYGYTF
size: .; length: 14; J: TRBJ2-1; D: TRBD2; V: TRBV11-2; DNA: TGTGCCAGCAGCCCGGGGACTAGCGGGAGGGTCCTGTTCTTC; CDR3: CASSPGTSGRVLFF
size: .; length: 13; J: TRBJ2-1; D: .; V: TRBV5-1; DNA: TGCGCCAGCAGTTTTCAGGGGAGAGGTGAGCAGTTCTTC; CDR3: CASSFQGRGEQFF
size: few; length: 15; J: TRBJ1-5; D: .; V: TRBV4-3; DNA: TGCGCCAGCAGCCATGTGCACCCCGGGATGCAGCCCCAGCATTTT; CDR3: CASSHVHPGMQPQHF